What follows are 9 T cell receptor beta chains derived from one specimen sequenced in a study of T cell repertoires in cytomegalovirus infection. One entry per CDR3 protein results from TCRdb running MiXCR on the reads. The table lists hundreds of thousands of distinct CDR3 sequences, 20% to 25% of them singletons. Material: CD8+ T cells from PBMCs. All receptors come from a human donor in good health (CMV status not recorded). Some clones in this sample may be carry-over from other donors' samples.

Only a few counts were recorded for this clonotype. The V call is TRBV7-6, the J call TRBJ2-7; TRBD2 is a possible D gene (7 bases). Per the germline V gene, CDR1 is SGHVS and CDR2 is FNYEAQ. The ends were cut back, 5 bases at V and 0 bases at J, with 11 bases in the middle. This CDR3 has 14 residues. CDR3 protein: CASSPRGASYEQYV. The DNA for the CDR3 is TGTGCCAGCAGCCCCCGGGGGGCCTCCTACGAGCAGTACGTC.

This clonotype was seen a handful of times. The J gene is TRBJ2-2, the V gene TRBV6-2 or TRBV6-3; 10 nucleotides align to TRBD1. Trimming took 5 bases from V and 5 from J; bases not matched to a gene: 5. The CDR3 is made up of 15 amino acids. The V gene's germline CDR1 is MNHEY and CDR2 SVGEGT. CDR3 coding DNA: TGTGCCAGCAGTCGGGACAGGGGAGGGACCGGGGAGCTGTTTTTT. Protein sequence: CASSRDRGGTGELFF.

This clonotype was counted between two and nine times. The V and J genes are TRBV28 and TRBJ2-1; D not certain. CDR1 and CDR2 (germline): MDHEN, SYDVKM. The CDR3 contains 16 residues. The germline V and J ends were trimmed by 4 bases and 5 bases, with 18 bases remaining between them. The CDR3 DNA reads TGTGCCAGCAGTTCCCTCGTCCGGGCCTTTAACAATGAGCAGTTCTTC. Translating it yields CASSSLVRAFNNEQFF.

The chain couples TRBV2 to TRBJ2-1; 8 positions agree with TRBD1. Germline lookup yields CDR1 SNHLY and CDR2 FYNNEI. The CDR3 sequence is 15 residues long. V dropped 8 bases and J dropped 9; count of bases not matched to a gene: 15. CDR3 bases: TGTGCCAGCCCCGTCTACGGACAGGGTTCAAGTGAGCAGTTCTTC. It codes for CASPVYGQGSSEQFF.

The DNA for the CDR3 is TGTGCCAGCAGTTTATGGGGGGCCGCTGGGAACGAGCAGTACTTC. It is translated as CASSLWGAAGNEQYF. This chain uses TRBV28 with TRBJ2-7, with D possibly TRBD1 on 6 matching bases. The V end lost 0 bases, the J end lost 5 bases, and 14 bases lay between the germline ends. Germline assignment: CDR1 MDHEN and CDR2 SYDVKM. The CDR3 is 15 residues long.

This clonotype has at least ten counts. This chain links TRBV12-3 or TRBV12-4 with TRBJ2-2; possibly TRBD2 for D (6 bases). The CDR3 is 15 residues long. Trimming removed 10 bases from V and 0 bases from J, with 15 bases in between. CDR3 region: CATRRGVANTGELFF. Written as DNA, the CDR3 is TGTGCCACCCGGAGGGGCGTCGCGAACACCGGGGAGCTGTTTTTT.

This clonotype was seen at least ten times. The rearrangement uses TRBV7-8 and TRBJ2-1; D is undetermined. V was cut by 5 bases and J by 0 bases, with 8 bases left in between. This CDR3 is 14 amino acids long. Germline V gene lookup returns CDR1 SGHVS and CDR2 FQNEAQ. CDR3: CASSPSHSYNEQFF. The DNA of the CDR3 is TGTGCCAGCAGCCCATCACACTCCTACAATGAGCAGTTCTTC.

This clonotype was recorded at least ten times. The rearrangement uses TRBV7-2 and TRBJ1-1; D is perhaps TRBD1 (6 bases). Germline V gene sequence: CDR1 SGHTA, CDR2 FQGNSA. Trimming removed 3 bases from V and 5 bases from J, with 16 bases in between. The CDR3 has 15 amino acids. CDR3 coding DNA: TGTGCCAGCAGCTTCAGTACGGGGGGGACAACTGAAGCTTTCTTT. Translating gives CASSFSTGGTTEAFF.

On this clonotype: A much larger clone is a single base away; this may be a read error. The genes are TRBV7-2 and TRBJ2-1; tentatively, D is TRBD1 (5 bases). The CDR3 spans 15 residues. Germline values: CDR1 SGHTA, CDR2 FQGNSA. CDR3 loop: CVSSSRVGSYNEQFF. CDR3 bases: TGTGTCAGCAGCAGCAGGGTGGGCTCCTACAATGAGCAGTTCTTC.